Sequencing of this T cell receptor beta chain was carried out in a study of cytomegalovirus exposure and HLA in healthy donors. The wider study: Samples from HLA-typed donors yielded around 79 million unique TCRs in an early data release. Study-wide results and caveats: Later analysis revealed greater clonal expansion in HLA-associated TCR beta chains than in equally common others.

Nominal health characterized the donors when sampled, though unrecorded immune exposures were likely. This PCR relied on a set of 60 Vbeta primers and 13 Jbeta primers. Authors' data handling: In a later analysis, the count reached some 75 million unique TCR beta chains, with 9 million to 11 million shared. Measured with immunoSEQ multiplex PCR; TCRdb has only the in-frame clones, and not every one. V, J and clone size derive from that table, while D and trimming were established from the DNA sequence. The sample comprises about 120,000 clones, just over 65% of which are singletons, and less than 2% rests with the top ten. Regarding this clone: Its cognate antigen is unknown.

Germline CDR1 and CDR2: SGHRS and YFSETQ. Unmatched junction bases numbered 8, after V lost 2 bases and J lost 7 bases. This CDR3 is built from 16 residues. Sequenced input: PBMCs. The J gene is TRBJ2-1, the V gene TRBV5-1; TRBD2 aligns across 11 bases. This clonotype originated in a man younger than 35 in good health and CMV-seronegative. CDR3 sequence: CASSFLTSGVSNEQFF. CDR3 nucleotides: TGCGCCAGCAGCTTTCTGACTAGCGGGGTTTCAAATGAGCAGTTCTTC.